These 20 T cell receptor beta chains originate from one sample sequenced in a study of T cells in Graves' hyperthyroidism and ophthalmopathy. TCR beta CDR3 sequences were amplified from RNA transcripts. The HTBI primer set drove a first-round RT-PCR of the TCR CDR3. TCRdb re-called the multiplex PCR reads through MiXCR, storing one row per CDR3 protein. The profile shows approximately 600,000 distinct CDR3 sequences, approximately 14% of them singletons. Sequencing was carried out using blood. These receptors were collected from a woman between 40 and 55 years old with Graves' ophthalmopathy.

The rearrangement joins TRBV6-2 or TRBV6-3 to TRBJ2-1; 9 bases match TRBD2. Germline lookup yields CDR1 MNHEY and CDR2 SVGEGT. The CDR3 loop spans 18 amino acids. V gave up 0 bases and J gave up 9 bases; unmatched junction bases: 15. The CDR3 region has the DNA TGTGCCAGCAGTTACTCGAGGGGGGGAATAGCGGGAGTTAGTGAGCAGTTCTTC. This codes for CASSYSRGGIAGVSEQFF.

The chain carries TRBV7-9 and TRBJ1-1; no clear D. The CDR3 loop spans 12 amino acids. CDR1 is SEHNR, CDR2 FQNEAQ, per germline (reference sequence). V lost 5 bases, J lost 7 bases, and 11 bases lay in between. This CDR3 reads CASSPSNGEAFF. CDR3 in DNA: TGTGCCAGCAGCCCCAGCAATGGTGAAGCTTTCTTT.

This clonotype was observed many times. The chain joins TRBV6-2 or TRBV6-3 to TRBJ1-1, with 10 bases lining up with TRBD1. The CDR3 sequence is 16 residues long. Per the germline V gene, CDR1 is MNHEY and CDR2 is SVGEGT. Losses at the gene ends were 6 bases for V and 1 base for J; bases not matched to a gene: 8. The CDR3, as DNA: TGTGCCAGCAGCCCGGGACAGGGGATAGGGAACACTGAAGCTTTCTTT. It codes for CASSPGQGIGNTEAFF.

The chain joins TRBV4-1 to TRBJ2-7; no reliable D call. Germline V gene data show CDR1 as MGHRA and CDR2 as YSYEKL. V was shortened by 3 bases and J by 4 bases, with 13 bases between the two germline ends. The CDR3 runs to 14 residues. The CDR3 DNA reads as TGCGCCAGCAGCCAGTTACTATGGGGATACGAGCAGTACTTC. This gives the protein CASSQLLWGYEQYF.

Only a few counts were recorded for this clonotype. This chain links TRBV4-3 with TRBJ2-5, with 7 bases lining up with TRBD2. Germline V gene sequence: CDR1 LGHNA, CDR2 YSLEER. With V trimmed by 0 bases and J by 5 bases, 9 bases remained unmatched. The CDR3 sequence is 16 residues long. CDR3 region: CASSQEAPSGEETQYF. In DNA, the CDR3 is TGCGCCAGCAGCCAAGAGGCGCCTAGCGGAGAGGAGACCCAGTACTTC.

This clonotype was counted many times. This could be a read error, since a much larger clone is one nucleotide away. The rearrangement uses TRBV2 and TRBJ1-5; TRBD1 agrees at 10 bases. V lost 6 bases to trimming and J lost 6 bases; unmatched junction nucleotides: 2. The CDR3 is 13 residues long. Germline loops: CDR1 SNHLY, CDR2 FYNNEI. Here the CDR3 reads CASRGTGAQPQHF. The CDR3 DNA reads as TGTGCCAGCAGAGGGACAGGGGCTCAGCCCCAGCATTTT.

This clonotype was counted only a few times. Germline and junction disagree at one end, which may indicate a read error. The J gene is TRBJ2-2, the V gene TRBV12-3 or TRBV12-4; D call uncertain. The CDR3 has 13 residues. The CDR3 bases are TGTGCCGGACGGGCCTCGAACATCGGGGAGCTGTTTTTT. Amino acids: CAGRASNIGELFF.

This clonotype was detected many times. CDR3 nucleotides: TGTGCCAGCAGCTTAGAGAACGAGCAGTACTTC. Translation gives CASSLENEQYF. V is TRBV7-9 and J is TRBJ2-7; D not certain. V lost 1 base to trimming and J lost 5 bases, with 3 bases between them. The CDR3 consists of 11 residues. Per the germline V gene, CDR1 is SEHNR and CDR2 is FQNEAQ (reference sequence).

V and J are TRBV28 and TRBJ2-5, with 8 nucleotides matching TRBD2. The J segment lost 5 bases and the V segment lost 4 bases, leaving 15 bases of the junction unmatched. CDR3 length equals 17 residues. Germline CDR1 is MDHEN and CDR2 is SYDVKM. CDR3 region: CASSSPTQTSVYETQYF. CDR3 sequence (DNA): TGTGCCAGCAGTTCGCCCACCCAGACTAGCGTGTACGAGACCCAGTACTTC.

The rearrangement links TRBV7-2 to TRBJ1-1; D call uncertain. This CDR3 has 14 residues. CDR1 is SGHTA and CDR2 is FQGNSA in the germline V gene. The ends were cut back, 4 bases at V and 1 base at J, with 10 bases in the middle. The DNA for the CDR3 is TGTGCCAGCAGCTCCTTGGGCCCGAACACTGAAGCTTTCTTT. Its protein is CASSSLGPNTEAFF.

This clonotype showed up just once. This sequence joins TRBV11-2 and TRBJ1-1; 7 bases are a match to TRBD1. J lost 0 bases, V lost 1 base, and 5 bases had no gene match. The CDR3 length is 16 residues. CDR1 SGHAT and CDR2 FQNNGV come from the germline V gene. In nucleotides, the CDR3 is TGTGCCAGCAGCTTAGGGGGACAGTCAATGAACACTGAAGCTTTCTTT. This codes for CASSLGGQSMNTEAFF.

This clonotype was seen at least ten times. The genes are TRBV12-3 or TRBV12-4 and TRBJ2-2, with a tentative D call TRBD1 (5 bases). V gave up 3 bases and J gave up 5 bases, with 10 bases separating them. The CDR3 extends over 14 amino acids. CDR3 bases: TGTGCCAGCAGTTTCAGGGTCAGAACCGGGGAGCTGTTTTTT. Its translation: CASSFRVRTGELFF.

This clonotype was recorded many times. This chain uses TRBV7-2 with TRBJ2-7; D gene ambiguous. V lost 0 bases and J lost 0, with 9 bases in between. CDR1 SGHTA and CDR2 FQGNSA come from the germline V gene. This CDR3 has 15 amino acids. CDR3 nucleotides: TGTGCCAGCAGCTTAGCTCTTGGGGTCTCCTACGAGCAGTACTTC. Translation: CASSLALGVSYEQYF.

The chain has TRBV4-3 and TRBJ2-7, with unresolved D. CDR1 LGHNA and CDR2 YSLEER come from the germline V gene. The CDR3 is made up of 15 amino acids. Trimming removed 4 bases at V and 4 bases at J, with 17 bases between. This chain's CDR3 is CASSLKTGGSYEQYF. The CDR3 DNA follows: TGCGCCAGCAGCCTCAAAACGGGCGGATCGTACGAGCAGTACTTC.

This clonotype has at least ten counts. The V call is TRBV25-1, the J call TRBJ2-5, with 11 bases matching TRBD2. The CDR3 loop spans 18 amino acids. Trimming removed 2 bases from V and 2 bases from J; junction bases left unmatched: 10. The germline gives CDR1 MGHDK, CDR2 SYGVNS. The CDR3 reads CASSEGWTTSGIQETQYF. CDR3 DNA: TGTGCCAGCAGTGAAGGTTGGACGACTAGCGGGATTCAAGAGACCCAGTACTTC.

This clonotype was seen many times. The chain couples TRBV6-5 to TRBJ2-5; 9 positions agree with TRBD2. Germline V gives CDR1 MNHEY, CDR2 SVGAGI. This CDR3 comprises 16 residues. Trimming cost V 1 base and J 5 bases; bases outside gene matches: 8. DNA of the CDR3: TGTGCCAGCAGTTACTTTAGCGGGAGTTCGTTTGAGACCCAGTACTTC. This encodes CASSYFSGSSFETQYF.

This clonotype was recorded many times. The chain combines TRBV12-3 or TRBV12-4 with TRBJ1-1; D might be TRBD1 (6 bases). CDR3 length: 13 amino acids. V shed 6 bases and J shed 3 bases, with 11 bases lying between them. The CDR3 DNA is TGTGCCAGCAGAGAACAGGGATACACTGAAGCTTTCTTT. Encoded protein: CASREQGYTEAFF.

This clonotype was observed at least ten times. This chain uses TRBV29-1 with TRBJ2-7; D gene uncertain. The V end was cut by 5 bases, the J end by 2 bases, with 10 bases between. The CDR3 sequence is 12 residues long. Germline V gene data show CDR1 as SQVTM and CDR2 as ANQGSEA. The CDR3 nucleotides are TGCAGCGTTTCGGTAGATGCCTACGAGCAGTACTTC. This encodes CSVSVDAYEQYF.

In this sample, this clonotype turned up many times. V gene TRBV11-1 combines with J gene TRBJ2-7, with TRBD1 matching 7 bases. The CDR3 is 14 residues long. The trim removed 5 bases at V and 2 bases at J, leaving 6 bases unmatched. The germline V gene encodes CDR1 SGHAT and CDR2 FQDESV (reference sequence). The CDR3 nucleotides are TGTGCCAGCAGCGCCTGGGACAGACCCTACGAGCAGTACTTC. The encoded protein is CASSAWDRPYEQYF.

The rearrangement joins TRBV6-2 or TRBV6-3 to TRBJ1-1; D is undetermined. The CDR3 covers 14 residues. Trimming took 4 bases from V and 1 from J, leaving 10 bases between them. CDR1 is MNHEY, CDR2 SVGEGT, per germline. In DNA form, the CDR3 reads TGTGCCAGCAGTTCACCCCCAGGGAACACTGAAGCTTTCTTT. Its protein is CASSSPPGNTEAFF.